The text below deals with one T cell receptor beta chain. What antigen it recognizes has not been identified. No base-level quality is on record; no much larger clone is a single base apart. In the germline V gene, CDR1 corresponds to MDHEN and CDR2 to SYDVKM. The V end loses 2 bases and the J end loses 9 bases, and a stretch of 17 bases separates them. The CDR3, from cysteine to phenylalanine, totals 16 residues. The DNA shown is the 48-base CDR3, in frame from base 1. Preparation of the library involved the immunoSEQ multiplex PCR assay. The table comes from immuneACCESS by way of TCRdb, which keeps in-frame sequences with V and J called. Part of the clones is missing from these tables; in studies checked, under half for an unresolved V gene and the rest for unknown reasons. A total of around 13,000 clones appear in this sample, roughly 79% of them only once. Of the sample, approximately 8% falls within the top ten clones.

The data stem from a study of control samples from healthy donors and cancer patients (dated by TCRdb to about 2020). The chain is made from TRBV28 and TRBJ1-6, and the D gene may be TRBD1, 6 bases matching. This TCR derives from a male donor with melanoma. Sample: formalin-fixed, paraffin-embedded tissue. The bases are TGTGCCAGCAGTTTACCCCTCCCAGGGGTCCGTTCACCCCTCCACTTT. Its product reads: CASSLPLPGVRSPLHF.